This T cell receptor (beta chain) was sequenced during a study of low-dose radiotherapy and immunotherapy resistance in tumors. Study overall: Cohort 1 received 0.5 Gy per fraction every 2 weeks, totaling 6.5 Gy.

Germline V CDR1 and CDR2: MNHNS, SASEGT. This CDR3 is 20 amino acids long. Time point of the sample: after trial treatment. The treatment is: LDRT plus nivolumab, ipilimumab, low-dose cyclophosphamide and aspirin (RACIN trial). Nivolumab, ipilimumab, aspirin, low-dose cyclophosphamide and low-dose radiotherapy were given to donors. Inclusion covered patients whose advanced solid tumors lacked tumor-infiltrating lymphocytes. Priming of first-strand cDNA relied on TRAV- and TRBV-specific primers (covering alpha and beta chains). TCRs were amplified for 15 to 25 PCR cycles with a constant-region primer and V-primer adapter. In vitro transcription served to amplify the isolated mRNA. TCRdb re-called the reads through MiXCR, storing one row per CDR3 protein. The table has 95,000 to 100,000 distinct CDR3 sequences, around 20% seen once. On this clonotype: A read error likely explains this, since a far larger clone differs by one base.

The TCR was taken from a male donor with prostate cancer. Sequences were derived from PBMCs, sampled after low-dose radiotherapy plus immunotherapy. V gene TRBV6-1 combines with J gene TRBJ2-3; 8 bases align to TRBD2. The DNA for the CDR3 is TGTGCCAGCAGTACCACCGAGCGGGGGAAGGTAGAGGGGCGCACAGATATGCAGTATTTT. It specifies CASSTTERGKVEGRTDMQYF.